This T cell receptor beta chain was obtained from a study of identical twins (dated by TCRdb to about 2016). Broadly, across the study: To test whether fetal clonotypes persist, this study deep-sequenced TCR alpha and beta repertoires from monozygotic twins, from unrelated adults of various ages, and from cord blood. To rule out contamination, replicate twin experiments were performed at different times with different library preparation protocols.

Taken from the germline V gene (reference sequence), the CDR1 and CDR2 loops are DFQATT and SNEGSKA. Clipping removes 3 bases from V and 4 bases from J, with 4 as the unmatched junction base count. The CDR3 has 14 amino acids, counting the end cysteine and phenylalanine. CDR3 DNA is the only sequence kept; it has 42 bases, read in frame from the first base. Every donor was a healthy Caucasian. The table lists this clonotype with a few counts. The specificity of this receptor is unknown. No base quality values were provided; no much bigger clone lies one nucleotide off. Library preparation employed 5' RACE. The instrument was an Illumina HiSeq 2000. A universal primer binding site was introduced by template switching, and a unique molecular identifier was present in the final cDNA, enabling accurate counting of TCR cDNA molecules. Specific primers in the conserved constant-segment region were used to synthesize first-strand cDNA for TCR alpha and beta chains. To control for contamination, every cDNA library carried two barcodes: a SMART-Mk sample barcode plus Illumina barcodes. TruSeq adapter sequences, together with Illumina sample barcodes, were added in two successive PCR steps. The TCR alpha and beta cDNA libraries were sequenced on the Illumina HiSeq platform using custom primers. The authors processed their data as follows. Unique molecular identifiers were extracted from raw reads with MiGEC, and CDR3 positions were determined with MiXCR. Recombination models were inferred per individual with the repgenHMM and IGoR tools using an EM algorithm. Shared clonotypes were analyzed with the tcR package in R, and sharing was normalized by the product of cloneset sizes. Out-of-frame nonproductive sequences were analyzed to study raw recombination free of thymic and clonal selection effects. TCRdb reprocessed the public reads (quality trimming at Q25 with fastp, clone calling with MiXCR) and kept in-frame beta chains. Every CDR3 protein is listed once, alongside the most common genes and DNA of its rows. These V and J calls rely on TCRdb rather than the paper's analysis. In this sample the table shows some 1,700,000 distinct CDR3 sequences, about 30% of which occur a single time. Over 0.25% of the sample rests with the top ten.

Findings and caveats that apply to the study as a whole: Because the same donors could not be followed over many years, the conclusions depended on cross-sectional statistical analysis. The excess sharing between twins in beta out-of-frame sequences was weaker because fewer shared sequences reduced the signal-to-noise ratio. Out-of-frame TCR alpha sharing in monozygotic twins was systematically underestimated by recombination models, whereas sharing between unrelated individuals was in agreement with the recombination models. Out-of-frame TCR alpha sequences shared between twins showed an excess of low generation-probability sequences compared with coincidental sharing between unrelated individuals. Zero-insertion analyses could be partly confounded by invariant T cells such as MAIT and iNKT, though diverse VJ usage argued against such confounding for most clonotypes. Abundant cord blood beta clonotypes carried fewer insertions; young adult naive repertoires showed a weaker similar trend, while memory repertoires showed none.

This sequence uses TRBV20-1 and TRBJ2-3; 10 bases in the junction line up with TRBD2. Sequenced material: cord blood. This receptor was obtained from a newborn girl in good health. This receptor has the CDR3 CSASLLAGADTQYF. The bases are TGCAGTGCTAGCCTTCTAGCGGGGGCAGATACGCAGTATTTT.